The source of this T cell receptor (beta chain) is a study of OX40 agonist ivuxolimab in advanced cancers. On the study more broadly: The patients received agonistic anti-OX40 (CD134) antibody ivuxolimab. Dose-escalation patients had hepatocellular carcinoma, melanoma, renal cell or head and neck cancer. Study results and limitations: Clonal expansion was among the lowest in partial responders at 0.1-3.0 mg/kg, especially CD8+.

If patients had autoimmune disease history or systemic immunosuppression, they were excluded. This clone was seen just once. Its antigen remains unidentified. The assay was immunoSEQ multiplex PCR, and TCRdb's table has in-frame clones only and misses some. The repertoire consists of some 71,000 clones, with approximately 91% occurring once and the leading ten covering 14% to 15%. CDR3 length equals 18 residues. Looked up from germline, CDR1 is SGHAT and CDR2 is FQNNGV. With 5 bases removed from V and 1 base from J, the gap between germline ends came to 22 bases. The TCR was taken from an adult with an advanced solid tumor such as melanoma, head and neck, liver or kidney cancer. This chain uses TRBV11-2 with TRBJ2-3, with D unclear. Sequenced material: CD4+ or CD8+ T cells sorted from blood, taken in a trial of the OX40 agonist ivuxolimab. CDR3 in DNA: TGTGCCAGCAGCAAACACGGACCCGTCCGCCGCCGCACAGATACGCAGTATTTT. Its translation: CASSKHGPVRRRTDTQYF.